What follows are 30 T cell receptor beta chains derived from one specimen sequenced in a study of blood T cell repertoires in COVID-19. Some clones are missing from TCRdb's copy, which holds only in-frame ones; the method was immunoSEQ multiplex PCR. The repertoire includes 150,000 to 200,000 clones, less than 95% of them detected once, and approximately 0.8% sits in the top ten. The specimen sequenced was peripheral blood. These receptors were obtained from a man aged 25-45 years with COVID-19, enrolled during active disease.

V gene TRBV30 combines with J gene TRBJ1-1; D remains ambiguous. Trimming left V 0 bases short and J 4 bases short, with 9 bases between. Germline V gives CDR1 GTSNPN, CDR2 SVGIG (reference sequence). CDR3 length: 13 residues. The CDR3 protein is CAWSVAGATEAFF. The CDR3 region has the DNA TGTGCCTGGAGTGTAGCGGGAGCCACTGAAGCTTTCTTT.

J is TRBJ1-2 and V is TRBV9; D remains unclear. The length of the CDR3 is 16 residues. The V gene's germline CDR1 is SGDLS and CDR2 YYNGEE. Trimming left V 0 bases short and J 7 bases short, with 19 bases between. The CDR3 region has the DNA TGTGCCAGCAGCGTAGGCGGTCAGGCCCTTGGGAGTGGCTACACCTTC. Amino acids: CASSVGGQALGSGYTF.

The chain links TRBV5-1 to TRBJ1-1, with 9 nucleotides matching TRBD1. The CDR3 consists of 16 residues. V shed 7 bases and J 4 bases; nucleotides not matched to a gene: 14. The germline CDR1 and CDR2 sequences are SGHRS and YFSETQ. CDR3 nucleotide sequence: TGCGCCAGCGGCTGGGGAAGCGGGACAGGGTTCACTGAAGCTTTCTTT. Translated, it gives CASGWGSGTGFTEAFF.

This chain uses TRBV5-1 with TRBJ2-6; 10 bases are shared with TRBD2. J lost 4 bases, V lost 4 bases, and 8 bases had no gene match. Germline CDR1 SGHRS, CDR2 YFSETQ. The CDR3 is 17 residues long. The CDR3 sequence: CASSPERGGSGANVLTF. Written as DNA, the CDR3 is TGCGCCAGCAGCCCCGAGCGGGGGGGCTCCGGGGCCAACGTCCTGACTTTC. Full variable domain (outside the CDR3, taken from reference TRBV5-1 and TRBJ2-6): KAGVTQTPRYLIKTRGQQVTLSCSPISGHRSVSWYQQTPGQGLQFLFEYFSETQRNKGNFPGRFSGRQFSNSRSEMNVSTLELGDSALYLCASSPERGGSGANVLTFGAGSRLTVL.

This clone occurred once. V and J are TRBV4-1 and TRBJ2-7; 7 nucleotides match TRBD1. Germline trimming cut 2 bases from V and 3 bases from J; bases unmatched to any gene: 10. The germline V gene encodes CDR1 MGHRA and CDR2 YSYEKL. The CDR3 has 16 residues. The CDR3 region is CASSQLTGITNYEQYF. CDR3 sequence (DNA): TGCGCCAGCAGCCAATTGACAGGGATAACAAACTACGAGCAGTACTTC.

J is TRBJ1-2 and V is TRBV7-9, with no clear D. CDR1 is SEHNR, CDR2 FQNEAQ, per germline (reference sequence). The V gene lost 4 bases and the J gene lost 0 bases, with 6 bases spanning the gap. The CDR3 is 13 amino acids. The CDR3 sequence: CASSSGANYGYTF. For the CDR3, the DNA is TGTGCCAGCAGCTCCGGAGCTAACTATGGCTACACCTTC.

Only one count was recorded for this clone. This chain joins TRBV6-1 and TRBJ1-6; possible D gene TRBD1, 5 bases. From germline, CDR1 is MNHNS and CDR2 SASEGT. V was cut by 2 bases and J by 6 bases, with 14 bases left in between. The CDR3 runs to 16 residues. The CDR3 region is CASSELGGYGNSPLHF. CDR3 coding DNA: TGTGCCAGCAGTGAACTCGGGGGGTACGGTAATTCACCCCTCCACTTT.

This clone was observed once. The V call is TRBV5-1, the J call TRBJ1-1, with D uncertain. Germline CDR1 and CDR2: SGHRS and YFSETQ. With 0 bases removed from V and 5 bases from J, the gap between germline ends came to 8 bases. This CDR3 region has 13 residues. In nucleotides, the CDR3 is TGCGCCAGCAGCTTGGTTGGGGAGACTGAAGCTTTCTTT. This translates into CASSLVGETEAFF.

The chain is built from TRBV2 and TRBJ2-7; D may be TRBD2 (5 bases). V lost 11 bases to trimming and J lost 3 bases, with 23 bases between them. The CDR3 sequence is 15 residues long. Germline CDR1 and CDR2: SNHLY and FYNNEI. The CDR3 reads CACDDAEGSDYEQYF. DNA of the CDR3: TGTGCCTGCGACGACGCTGAGGGTTCCGACTACGAGCAGTACTTC.

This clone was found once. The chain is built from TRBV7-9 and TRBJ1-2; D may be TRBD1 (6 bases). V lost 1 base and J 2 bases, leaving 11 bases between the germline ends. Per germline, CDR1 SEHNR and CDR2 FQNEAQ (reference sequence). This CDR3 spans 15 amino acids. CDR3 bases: TGTGCCAGCAGCTTAGGGCGTCAGGGGAACTATGGCTACACCTTC. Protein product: CASSLGRQGNYGYTF.

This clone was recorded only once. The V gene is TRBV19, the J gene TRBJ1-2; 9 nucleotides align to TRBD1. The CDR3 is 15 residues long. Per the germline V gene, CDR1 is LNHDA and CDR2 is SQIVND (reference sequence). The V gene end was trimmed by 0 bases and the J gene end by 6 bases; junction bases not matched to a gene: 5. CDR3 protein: CASSIDQDRGNGYTF. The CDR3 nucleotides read TGTGCCAGTAGTATAGATCAGGACAGGGGAAATGGCTACACCTTC.

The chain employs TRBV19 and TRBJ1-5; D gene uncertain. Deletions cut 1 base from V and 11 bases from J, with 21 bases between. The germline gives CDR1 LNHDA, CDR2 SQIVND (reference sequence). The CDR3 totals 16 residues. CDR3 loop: CASSIGRIPPFPAQHF. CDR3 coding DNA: TGTGCCAGTAGTATAGGGCGGATCCCCCCCTTTCCGGCCCAGCATTTT.

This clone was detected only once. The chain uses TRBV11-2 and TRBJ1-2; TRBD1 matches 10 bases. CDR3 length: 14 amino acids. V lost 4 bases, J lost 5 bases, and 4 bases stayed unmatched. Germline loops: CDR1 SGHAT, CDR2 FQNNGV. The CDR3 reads CASSSGQGSYGYTF. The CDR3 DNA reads TGTGCCAGCAGCTCGGGACAGGGGTCTTATGGCTACACCTTC. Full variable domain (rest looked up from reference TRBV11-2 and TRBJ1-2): EAGVAQSPRYKIIEKRQSVAFWCNPISGHATLYWYQQILGQGPKLLIQFQNNGVVDDSQLPKDRFSAERLKGVDSTLKIQPAKLEDSAVYLCASSSGQGSYGYTFGSGTRLTVV.

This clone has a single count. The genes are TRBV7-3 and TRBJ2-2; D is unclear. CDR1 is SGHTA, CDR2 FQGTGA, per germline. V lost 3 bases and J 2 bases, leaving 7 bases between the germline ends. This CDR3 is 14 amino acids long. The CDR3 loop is CASSLWSNTGELFF. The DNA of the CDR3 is TGTGCCAGCAGCTTGTGGAGTAACACCGGGGAGCTGTTTTTT. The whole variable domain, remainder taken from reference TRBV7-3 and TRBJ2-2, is GAGVSQTPSNKVTEKGKYVELRCDPISGHTALYWYRQSLGQGPEFLIYFQGTGAADDSGLPNDRFFAVRPEGSVSTLKIQRTERGDSAVYLCASSLWSNTGELFFGEGSRLTVL.

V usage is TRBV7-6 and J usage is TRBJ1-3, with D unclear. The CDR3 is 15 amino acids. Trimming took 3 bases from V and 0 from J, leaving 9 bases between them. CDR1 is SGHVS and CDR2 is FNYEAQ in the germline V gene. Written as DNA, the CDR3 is TGTGCCAGCAGCTTGGAAGGGAGCTCTGGAAACACCATATATTTT. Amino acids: CASSLEGSSGNTIYF.

CDR3 region: CASSQVGGGKETQYF. The CDR3 DNA reads as TGTGCCAGCAGCCAAGTCGGGGGGGGTAAAGAGACCCAGTACTTC. The rearrangement joins TRBV4-2 to TRBJ2-5, with 8 bases matching TRBD2. Losses at the gene ends were 1 base for V and 3 bases for J; bases not matched to a gene: 4. The CDR3 length is 15 residues. CDR1 is LGHNA, CDR2 YNFKEQ, per germline.

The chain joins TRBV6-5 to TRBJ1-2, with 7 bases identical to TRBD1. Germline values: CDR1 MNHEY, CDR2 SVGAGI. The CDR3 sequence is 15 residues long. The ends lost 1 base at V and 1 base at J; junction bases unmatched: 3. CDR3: CASSYYSGGNYGYTF. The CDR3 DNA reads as TGTGCCAGCAGTTACTATTCAGGGGGTAACTATGGCTACACCTTC.

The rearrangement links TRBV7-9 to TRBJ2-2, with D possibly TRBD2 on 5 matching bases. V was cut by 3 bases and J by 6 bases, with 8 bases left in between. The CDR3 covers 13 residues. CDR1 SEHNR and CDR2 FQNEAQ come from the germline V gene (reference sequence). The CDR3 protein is CASSFLLAGELFF. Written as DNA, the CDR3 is TGTGCCAGCAGCTTCCTACTAGCCGGGGAGCTGTTTTTT.

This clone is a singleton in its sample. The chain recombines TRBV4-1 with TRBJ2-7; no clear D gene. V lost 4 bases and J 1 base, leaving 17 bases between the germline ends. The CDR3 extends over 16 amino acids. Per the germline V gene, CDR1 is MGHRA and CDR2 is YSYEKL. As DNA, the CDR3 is TGCGCCAGCAGCCGAGATTCTGGGCCTGCTTCCTACGAGCAGTACTTC. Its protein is CASSRDSGPASYEQYF.

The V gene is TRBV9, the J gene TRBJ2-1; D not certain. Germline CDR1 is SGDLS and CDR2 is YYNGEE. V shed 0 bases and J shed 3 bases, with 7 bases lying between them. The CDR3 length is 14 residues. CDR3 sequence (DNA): TGTGCCAGCAGCGTAGTTCCGGGCTACAATGAGCAGTTCTTC. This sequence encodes CASSVVPGYNEQFF.

The CDR3 DNA is TGTGCCAGCAGCAGCCCTTCCGGGGTTACCAATCAGCCCCAGCATTTT. Encoded protein: CASSSPSGVTNQPQHF. The chain is built from TRBV7-2 and TRBJ1-5; D unclear. V was shortened by 5 bases and J by 3 bases, with 17 bases between the two germline ends. This CDR3 comprises 16 residues. Germline V gene sequence: CDR1 SGHTA, CDR2 FQGNSA.

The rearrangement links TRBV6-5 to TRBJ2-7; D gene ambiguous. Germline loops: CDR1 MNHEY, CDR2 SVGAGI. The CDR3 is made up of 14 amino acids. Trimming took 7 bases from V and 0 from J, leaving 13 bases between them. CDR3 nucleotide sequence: TGTGCCAGCACGGTCGGGTACCGCTCCTACGAGCAGTACTTC. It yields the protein CASTVGYRSYEQYF.

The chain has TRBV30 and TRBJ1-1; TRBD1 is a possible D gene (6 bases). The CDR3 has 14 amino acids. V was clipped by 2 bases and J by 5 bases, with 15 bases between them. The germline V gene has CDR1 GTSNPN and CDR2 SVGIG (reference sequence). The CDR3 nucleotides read TGTGCCTGGAGTCCGGGGGGCATAGGTACTGAAGCTTTCTTT. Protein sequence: CAWSPGGIGTEAFF.

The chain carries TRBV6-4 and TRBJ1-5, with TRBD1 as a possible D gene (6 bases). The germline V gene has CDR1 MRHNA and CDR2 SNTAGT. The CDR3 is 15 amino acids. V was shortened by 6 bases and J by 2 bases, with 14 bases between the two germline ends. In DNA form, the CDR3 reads TGTGCCAGCAGCCCAACAGGGTCTGGCAATCAGCCCCAGCATTTT. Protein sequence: CASSPTGSGNQPQHF.

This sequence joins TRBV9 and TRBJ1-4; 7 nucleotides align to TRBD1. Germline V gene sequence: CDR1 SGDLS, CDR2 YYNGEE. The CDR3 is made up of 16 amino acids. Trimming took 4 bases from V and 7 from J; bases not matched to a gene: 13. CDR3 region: CASSRTDRAGGEKLFF. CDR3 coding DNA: TGTGCCAGCAGCAGAACCGACAGGGCCGGGGGTGAAAAACTGTTTTTT.

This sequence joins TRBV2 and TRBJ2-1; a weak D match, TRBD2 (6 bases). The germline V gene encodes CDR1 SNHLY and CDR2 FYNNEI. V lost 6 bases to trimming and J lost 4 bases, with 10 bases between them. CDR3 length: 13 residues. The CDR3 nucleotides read TGTGCCAGCAGAGGGACTGGATACAATGAGCAGTTCTTC. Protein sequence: CASRGTGYNEQFF.

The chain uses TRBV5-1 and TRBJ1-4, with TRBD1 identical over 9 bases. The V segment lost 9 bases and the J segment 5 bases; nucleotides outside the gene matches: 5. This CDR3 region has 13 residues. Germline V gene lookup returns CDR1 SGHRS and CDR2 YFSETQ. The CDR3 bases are TGCGCCACCAGGACAGGGGTCAATGAAAAACTGTTTTTT. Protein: CATRTGVNEKLFF.

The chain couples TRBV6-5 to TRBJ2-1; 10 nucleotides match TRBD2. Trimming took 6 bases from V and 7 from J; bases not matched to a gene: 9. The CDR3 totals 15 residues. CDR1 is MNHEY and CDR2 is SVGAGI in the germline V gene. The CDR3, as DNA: TGTGCCAGCAGACATGGGACTAGCGTGATTAATGAGCAGTTCTTC. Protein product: CASRHGTSVINEQFF.

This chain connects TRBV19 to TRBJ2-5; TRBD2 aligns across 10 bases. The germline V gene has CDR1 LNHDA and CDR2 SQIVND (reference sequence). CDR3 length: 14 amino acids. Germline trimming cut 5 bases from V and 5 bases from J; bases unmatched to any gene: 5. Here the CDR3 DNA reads TGTGCCAGTAGTGTACTAGCGGGAAGGGAGACCCAGTACTTC. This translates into CASSVLAGRETQYF.

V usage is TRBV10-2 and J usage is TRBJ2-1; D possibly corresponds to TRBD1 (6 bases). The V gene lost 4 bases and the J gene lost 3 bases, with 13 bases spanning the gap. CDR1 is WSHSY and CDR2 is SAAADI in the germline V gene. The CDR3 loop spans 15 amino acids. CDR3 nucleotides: TGCGCCAGCAGTGCGGCAGGGGCTGGCTACAATGAGCAGTTCTTC. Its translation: CASSAAGAGYNEQFF.